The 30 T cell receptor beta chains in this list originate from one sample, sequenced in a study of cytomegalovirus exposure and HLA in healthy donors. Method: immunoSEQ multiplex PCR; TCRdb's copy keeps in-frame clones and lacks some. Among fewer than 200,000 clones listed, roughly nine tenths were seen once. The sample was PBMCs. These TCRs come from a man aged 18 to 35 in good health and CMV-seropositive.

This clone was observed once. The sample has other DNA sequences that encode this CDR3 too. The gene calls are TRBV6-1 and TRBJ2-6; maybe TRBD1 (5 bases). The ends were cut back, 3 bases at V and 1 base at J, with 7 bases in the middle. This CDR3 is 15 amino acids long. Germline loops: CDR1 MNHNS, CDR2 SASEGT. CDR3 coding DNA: TGTGCCAGCAGTGATAGGGGATCTGGGGCCAACGTCCTGACTTTC. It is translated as CASSDRGSGANVLTF.

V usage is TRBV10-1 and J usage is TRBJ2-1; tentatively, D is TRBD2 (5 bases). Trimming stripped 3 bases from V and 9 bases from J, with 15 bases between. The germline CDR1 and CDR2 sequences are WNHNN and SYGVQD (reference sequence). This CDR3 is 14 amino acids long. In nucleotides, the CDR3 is TGCGCCAGCAGTGACGGGATAAGCCTTAGTGAGCAGTTCTTC. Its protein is CASSDGISLSEQFF.

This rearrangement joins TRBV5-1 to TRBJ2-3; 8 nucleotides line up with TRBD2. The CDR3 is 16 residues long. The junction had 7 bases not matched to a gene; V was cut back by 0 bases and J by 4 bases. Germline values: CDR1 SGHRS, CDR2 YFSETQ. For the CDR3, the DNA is TGCGCCAGCAGCTTGGCTGACGGGAGGGCAGCAGATACGCAGTATTTT. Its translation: CASSLADGRAADTQYF.

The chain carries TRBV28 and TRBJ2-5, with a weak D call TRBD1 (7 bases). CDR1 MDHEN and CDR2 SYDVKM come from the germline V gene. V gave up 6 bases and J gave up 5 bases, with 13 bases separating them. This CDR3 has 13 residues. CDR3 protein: CASREQGRETQYF. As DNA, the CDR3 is TGTGCCAGCAGGGAACAGGGGAGGGAGACCCAGTACTTC.

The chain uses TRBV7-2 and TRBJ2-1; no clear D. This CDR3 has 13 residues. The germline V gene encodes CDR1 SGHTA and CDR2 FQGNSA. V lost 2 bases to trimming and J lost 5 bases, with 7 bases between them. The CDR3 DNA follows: TGTGCCAGCAGCTTAAGTCGCGACAATGAGCAGTTCTTC. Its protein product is CASSLSRDNEQFF.

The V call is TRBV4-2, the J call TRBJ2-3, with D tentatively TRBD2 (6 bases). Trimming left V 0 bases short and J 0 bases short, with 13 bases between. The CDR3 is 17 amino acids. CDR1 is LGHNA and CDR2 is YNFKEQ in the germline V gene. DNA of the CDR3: TGTGCCAGCAGCCAAGATGGAGGGGCGAGGAGCACAGATACGCAGTATTTT. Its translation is CASSQDGGARSTDTQYF.

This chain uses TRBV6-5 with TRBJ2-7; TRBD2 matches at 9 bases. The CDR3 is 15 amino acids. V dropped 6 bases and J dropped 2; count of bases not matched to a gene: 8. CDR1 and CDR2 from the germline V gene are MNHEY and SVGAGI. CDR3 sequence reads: CASSPTSGLPYEQYF. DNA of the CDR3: TGTGCCAGCAGCCCAACTAGCGGGCTCCCCTACGAGCAGTACTTC.

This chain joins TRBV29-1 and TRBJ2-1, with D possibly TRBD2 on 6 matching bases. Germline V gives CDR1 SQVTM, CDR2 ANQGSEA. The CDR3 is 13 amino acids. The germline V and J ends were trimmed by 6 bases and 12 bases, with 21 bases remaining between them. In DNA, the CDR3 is TGCAGCGTACGGGAGTGGGGGGAGATAGGGCAGTTCTTC. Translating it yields CSVREWGEIGQFF.

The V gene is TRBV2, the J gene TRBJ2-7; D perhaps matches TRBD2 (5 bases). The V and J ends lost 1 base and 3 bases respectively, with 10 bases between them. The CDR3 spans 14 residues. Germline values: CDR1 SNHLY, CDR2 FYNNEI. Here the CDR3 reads CASSEGTYLYEQYF. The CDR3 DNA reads TGTGCCAGCAGTGAAGGGACTTACCTCTACGAGCAGTACTTC.

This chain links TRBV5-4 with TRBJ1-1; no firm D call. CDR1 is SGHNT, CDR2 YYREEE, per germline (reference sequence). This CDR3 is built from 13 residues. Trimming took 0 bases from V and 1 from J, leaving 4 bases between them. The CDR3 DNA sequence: TGTGCCAGCAGCTTGGAGCAGAACACTGAAGCTTTCTTT. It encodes CASSLEQNTEAFF.

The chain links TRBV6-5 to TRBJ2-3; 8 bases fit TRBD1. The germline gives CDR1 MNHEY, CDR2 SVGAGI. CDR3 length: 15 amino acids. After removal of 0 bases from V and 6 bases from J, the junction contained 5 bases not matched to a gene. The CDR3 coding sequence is TGTGCCAGCAGTTACTCATGGACAGGGAGCGATACGCAGTATTTT. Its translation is CASSYSWTGSDTQYF.

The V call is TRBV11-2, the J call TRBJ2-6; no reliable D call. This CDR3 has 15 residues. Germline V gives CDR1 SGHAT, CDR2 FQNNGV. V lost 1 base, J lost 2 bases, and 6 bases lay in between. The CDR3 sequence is CASSLVATGANVLTF. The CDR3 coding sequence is TGTGCCAGCAGCTTAGTAGCCACTGGGGCCAACGTCCTGACTTTC.

The CDR3 spells CASSQGPRQGVNTEAFF. The CDR3 coding sequence is TGCGCCAGCAGCCAAGGCCCTCGACAGGGAGTGAACACTGAAGCTTTCTTT. The rearrangement joins TRBV4-1 to TRBJ1-1, with 7 bases fitting TRBD1. This CDR3 region has 17 residues. Trimming removed 1 base from V and 0 bases from J; junction bases left unmatched: 8. From germline, CDR1 is MGHRA and CDR2 YSYEKL.

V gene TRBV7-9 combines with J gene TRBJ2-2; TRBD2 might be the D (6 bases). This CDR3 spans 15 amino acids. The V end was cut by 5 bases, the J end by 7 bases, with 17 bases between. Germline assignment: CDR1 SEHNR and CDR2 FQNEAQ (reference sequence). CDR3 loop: CASSQRGLFDGELFF. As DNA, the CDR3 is TGTGCCAGCAGCCAGAGGGGACTGTTCGACGGGGAGCTGTTTTTT. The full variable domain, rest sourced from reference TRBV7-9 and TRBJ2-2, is DTGVSQNPRHKITKRGQNVTFRCDPISEHNRLYWYRQTLGQGPEFLTYFQNEAQLEKSRLLSDRFSAERPKGSFSTLEIQRTEQGDSAMYLCASSQRGLFDGELFFGEGSRLTVL.

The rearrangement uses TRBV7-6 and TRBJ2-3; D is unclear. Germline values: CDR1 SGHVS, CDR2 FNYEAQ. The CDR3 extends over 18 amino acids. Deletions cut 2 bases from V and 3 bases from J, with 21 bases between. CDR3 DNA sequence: TGTGCCAGCAGCTTATTTCCTCTAGACGACGTTAGAACAGATACGCAGTATTTT. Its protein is CASSLFPLDDVRTDTQYF.

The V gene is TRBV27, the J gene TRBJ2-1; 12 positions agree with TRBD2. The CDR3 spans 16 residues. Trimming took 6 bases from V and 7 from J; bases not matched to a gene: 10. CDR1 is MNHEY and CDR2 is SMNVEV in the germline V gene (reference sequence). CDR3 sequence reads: CASSSSGRAFGNEQFF. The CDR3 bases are TGTGCCAGCAGCTCTAGCGGGAGGGCCTTTGGTAATGAGCAGTTCTTC.

The DNA of the CDR3 is TGTGCTAGTGGTTTAAACAGGGGGGTGACTGAAGCTTTCTTT. It is translated as CASGLNRGVTEAFF. This rearrangement joins TRBV12-5 to TRBJ1-1; 8 bases are shared with TRBD1. This CDR3 is built from 14 residues. The junction had 5 bases not matched to a gene; V was cut back by 3 bases and J by 5 bases. CDR1 LGHNT and CDR2 FRNRAP come from the germline V gene.

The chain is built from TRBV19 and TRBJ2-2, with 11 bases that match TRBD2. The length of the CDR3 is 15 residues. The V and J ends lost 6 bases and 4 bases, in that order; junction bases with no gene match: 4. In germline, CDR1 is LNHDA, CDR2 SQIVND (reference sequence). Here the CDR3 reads CASSPTSGTTGELFF. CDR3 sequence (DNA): TGTGCCAGTAGCCCGACTAGCGGGACCACCGGGGAGCTGTTTTTT.

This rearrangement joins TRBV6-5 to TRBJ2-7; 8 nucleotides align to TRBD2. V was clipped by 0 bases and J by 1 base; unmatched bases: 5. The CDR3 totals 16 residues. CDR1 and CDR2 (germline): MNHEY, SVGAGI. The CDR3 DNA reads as TGTGCCAGCAGTTACTCTACTAGCGGAATTTCCTACGAGCAGTACTTC. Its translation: CASSYSTSGISYEQYF.

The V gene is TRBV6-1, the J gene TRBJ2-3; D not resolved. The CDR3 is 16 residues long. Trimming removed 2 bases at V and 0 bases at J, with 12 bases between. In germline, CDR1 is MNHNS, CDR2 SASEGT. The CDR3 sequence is CASSELAGTSTDTQYF. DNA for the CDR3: TGTGCCAGCAGTGAATTGGCAGGCACTAGCACAGATACGCAGTATTTT.

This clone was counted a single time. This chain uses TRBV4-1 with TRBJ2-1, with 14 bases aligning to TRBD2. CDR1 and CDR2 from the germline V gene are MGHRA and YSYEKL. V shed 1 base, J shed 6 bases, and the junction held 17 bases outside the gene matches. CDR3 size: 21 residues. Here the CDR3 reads CASSQVLIVGTSGRVVNEQFF. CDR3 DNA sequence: TGCGCCAGCAGCCAAGTCCTTATAGTAGGGACTAGCGGGAGAGTTGTCAATGAGCAGTTCTTC.

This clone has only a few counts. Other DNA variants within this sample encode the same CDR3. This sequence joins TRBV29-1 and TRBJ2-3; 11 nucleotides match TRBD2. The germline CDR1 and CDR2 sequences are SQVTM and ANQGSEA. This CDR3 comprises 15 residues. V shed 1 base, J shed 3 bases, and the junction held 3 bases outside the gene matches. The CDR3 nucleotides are TGCAGCGTTGAAGGACTAGCGGGACCGACAGATACGCAGTATTTT. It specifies CSVEGLAGPTDTQYF.

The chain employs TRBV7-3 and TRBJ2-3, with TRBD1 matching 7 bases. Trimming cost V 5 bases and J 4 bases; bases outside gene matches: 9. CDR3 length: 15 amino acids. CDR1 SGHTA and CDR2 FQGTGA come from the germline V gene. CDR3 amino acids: CASSPTPTGPDTQYF. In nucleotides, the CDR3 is TGTGCCAGCAGCCCCACCCCGACAGGGCCAGATACGCAGTATTTT.

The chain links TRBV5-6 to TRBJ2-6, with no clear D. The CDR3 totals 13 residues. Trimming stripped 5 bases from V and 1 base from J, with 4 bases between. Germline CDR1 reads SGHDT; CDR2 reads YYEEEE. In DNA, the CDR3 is TGTGCCAGCAGGCGTTCTGGGGCCAACGTCCTGACTTTC. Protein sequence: CASRRSGANVLTF. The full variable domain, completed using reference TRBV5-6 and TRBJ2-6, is DAGVTQSPTHLIKTRGQQVTLRCSPKSGHDTVSWYQQALGQGPQFIFQYYEEEERQRGNFPDRFSGHQFPNYSSELNVNALLLGDSALYLCASRRSGANVLTFGAGSRLTVL.

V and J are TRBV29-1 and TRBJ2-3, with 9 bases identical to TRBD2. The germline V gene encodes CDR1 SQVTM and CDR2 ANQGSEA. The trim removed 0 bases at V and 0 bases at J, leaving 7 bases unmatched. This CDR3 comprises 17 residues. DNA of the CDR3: TGCAGCGTTGAAGACGCTCTAGCGGGACCTAGCACAGATACGCAGTATTTT. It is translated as CSVEDALAGPSTDTQYF.

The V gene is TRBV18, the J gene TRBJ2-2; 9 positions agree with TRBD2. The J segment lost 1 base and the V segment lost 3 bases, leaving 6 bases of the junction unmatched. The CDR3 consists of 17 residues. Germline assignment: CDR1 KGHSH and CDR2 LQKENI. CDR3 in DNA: TGTGCCAGCTCACCGCCGGGACTAGCTGGGAACACCGGGGAGCTGTTTTTT. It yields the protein CASSPPGLAGNTGELFF.

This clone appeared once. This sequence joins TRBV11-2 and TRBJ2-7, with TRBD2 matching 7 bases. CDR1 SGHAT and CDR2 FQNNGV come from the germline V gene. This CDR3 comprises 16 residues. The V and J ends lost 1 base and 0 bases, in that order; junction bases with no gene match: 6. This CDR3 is CASSLVLQRGSYEQYF. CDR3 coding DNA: TGTGCCAGCAGCTTAGTGCTCCAGCGGGGCTCCTACGAGCAGTACTTC.

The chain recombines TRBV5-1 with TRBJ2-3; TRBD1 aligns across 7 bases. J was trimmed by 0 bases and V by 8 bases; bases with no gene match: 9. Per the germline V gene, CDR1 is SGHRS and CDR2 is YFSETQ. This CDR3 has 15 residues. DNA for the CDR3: TGCGCCAGTTCCCAGGGGGATCCCAGCACAGATACGCAGTATTTT. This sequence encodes CASSQGDPSTDTQYF.

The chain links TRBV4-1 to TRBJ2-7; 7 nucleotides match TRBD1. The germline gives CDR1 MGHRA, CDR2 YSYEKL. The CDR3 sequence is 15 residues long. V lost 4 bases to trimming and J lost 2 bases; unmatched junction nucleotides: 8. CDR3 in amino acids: CASSPSGGSPYEQYF. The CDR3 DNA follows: TGCGCCAGCAGCCCTTCAGGGGGTTCCCCCTACGAGCAGTACTTC.

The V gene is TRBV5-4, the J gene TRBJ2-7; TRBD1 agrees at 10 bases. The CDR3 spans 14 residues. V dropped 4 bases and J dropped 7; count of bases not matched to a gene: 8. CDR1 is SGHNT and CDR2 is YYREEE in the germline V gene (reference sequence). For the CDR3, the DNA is TGTGCCAGCAGCCCCCGACAGGGGGCGGGGGAGCAGTACTTC. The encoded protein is CASSPRQGAGEQYF.